This T cell receptor beta chain was sequenced during a study of OX40 agonist ivuxolimab in advanced cancers. The CDR3 sequence is 13 residues long. Germline lookup yields CDR1 SGDLS and CDR2 YYNGEE. Deletions cut 0 bases from V and 5 bases from J, with 9 bases between. The assay was immunoSEQ multiplex PCR, and TCRdb's table has in-frame clones only and misses some. The sample yields about 100,000 clones, approximately 80% seen once. This sequence joins TRBV9 and TRBJ2-7; D is unresolved. This specimen was CD4+ or CD8+ T cells sorted from blood, taken in a trial of the OX40 agonist ivuxolimab. This sequence originates from an adult with an advanced solid tumor such as melanoma, head and neck, liver or kidney cancer. CDR3 coding DNA: TGTGCCAGCAGCGTAGGCACAAACCACGAGCAGTACTTC. Its protein product is CASSVGTNHEQYF.